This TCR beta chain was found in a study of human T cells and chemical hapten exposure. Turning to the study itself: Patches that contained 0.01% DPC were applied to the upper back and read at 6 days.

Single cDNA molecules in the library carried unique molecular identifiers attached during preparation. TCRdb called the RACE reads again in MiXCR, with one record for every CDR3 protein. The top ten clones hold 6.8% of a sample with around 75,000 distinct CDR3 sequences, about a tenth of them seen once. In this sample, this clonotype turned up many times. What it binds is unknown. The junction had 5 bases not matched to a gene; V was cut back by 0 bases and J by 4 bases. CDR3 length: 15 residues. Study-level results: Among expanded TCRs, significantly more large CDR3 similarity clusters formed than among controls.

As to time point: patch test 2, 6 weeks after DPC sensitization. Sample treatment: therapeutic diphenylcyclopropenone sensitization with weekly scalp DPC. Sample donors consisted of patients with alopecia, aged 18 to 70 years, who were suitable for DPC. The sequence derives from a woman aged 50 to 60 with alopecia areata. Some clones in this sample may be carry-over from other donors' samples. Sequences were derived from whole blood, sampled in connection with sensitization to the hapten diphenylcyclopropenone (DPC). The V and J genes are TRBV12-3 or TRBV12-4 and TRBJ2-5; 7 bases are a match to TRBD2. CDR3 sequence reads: CASSLAGGAAETQYF. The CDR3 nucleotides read TGTGCCAGCAGTTTAGCGGGAGGGGCCGCAGAGACCCAGTACTTC.